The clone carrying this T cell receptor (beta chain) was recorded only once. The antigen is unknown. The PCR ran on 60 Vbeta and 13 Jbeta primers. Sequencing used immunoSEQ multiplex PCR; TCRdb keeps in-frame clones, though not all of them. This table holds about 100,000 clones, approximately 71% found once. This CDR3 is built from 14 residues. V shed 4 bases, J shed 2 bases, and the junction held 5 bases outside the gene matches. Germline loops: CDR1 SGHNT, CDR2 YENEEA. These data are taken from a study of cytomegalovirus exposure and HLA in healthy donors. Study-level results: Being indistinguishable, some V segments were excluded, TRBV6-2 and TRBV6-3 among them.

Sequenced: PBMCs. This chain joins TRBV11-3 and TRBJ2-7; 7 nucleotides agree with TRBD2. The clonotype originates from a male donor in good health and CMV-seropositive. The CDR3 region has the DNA TGTGCCAGCAGCTCCGGACTAGTCCCCTACGAGCAGTACTTC. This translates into CASSSGLVPYEQYF.